Below, 4 T cell receptor beta chains from the same sample are listed, as sequenced in a study of blood T cell repertoires in COVID-19. Measured with immunoSEQ multiplex PCR; TCRdb has only the in-frame clones, and not every one. The sample consists of approximately 230,000 clones, 65% to 85% of them appearing once. Sequences were obtained from peripheral blood. These receptors all come from a man older than 75 with acute or convalescent COVID-19.

This clone was counted once. The V gene is TRBV3-1 (or the pseudogene TRBV3-2), the J gene TRBJ1-1; D call uncertain. The CDR3 runs 16 residues. The V gene's germline CDR1 is LGHDT and CDR2 YNNKEL (reference sequence). V was clipped by 3 bases and J by 5 bases, with 19 bases between them. The CDR3 DNA is TGTGCCAGCAGCCAGTCCCACGGCGTACTAGCGACTGAAGCTTTCTTT. It encodes CASSQSHGVLATEAFF.

Here the CDR3 reads CASSPNTPGQGDSGANVLTF. The CDR3 DNA sequence: TGTGCCAGTAGTCCTAATACCCCGGGACAGGGAGACTCTGGGGCCAACGTCCTGACTTTC. The chain recombines TRBV19 with TRBJ2-6, with 9 bases matching TRBD1. From germline, CDR1 is LNHDA and CDR2 SQIVND (reference sequence). V was pared by 5 bases and J by 0 bases, with 14 bases of the junction left unmatched. The CDR3 totals 20 residues.

The chain uses TRBV28 and TRBJ2-7; 9 nucleotides match TRBD2. The V and J ends lost 4 bases and 5 bases, in that order; junction bases with no gene match: 9. The CDR3 covers 15 residues. Looked up from germline, CDR1 is MDHEN and CDR2 is SYDVKM. The DNA for the CDR3 is TGTGCCAGCAGTTCTCATAGCGGGAGAGCCGACGAGCAGTACTTC. It codes for CASSSHSGRADEQYF.

This chain links TRBV6-6 with TRBJ2-7; 7 nucleotides align to TRBD1. The germline gives CDR1 MNHNY, CDR2 SVGAGI (reference sequence). CDR3 length equals 14 residues. V lost 6 bases to trimming and J lost 4 bases; unmatched junction nucleotides: 9. CDR3 nucleotide sequence: TGTGCCAGCAGCCCCAGCGTACAGGGGTACGAGCAGTACTTC. As protein: CASSPSVQGYEQYF.